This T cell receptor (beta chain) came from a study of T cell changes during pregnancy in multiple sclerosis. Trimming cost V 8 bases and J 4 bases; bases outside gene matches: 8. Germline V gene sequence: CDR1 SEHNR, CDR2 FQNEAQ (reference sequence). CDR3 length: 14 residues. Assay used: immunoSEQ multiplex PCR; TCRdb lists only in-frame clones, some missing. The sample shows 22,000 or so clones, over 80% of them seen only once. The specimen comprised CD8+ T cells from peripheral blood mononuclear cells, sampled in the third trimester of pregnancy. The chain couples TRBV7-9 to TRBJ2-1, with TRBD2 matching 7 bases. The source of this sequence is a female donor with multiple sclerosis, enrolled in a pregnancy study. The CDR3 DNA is TGTGCCAGCTCGTCCGAGCGGGGATACAATGAGCAGTTCTTC. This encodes CASSSERGYNEQFF.